This TCR beta chain derives from a study of beta chain features in type 1 diabetes. The study's findings and limits: Among all four CD4+ subsets, Type 1 diabetes patients had TCRB CDR3s that were moderately but significantly shorter.

Of note for this clone: Its antigen is still unknown.

Every isolated RNA sample was fully reverse transcribed, so sequencing captured expressed TCRB transcripts. Sequencing used immunoSEQ multiplex PCR; TCRdb keeps in-frame clones, though not all of them. The sample contains about 240,000 clones, approximately 13% of which appear only once. This receptor was obtained from a young man with type 1 diabetes. The material sequenced was naive CD4+ T cells from blood.

CDR3 bases: TGTGCCAGCAAGAGACTAGCGGGAGACAATGAGCAGTTCTTC. Residues: CASKRLAGDNEQFF. The chain has TRBV6-5 and TRBJ2-1, with TRBD2 matching over 12 bases. J gave up 5 bases and V 7 bases, and 3 bases lay outside the gene matches. Germline CDR1 reads MNHEY; CDR2 reads SVGAGI. This CDR3 is built from 14 residues.